These 8 T cell receptor beta chains came from one sample sequenced in a study of CD8 T cells in Susac syndrome. The authors reverse transcribed about 0.5 to 1 ug RNA with random hexamers. TCRdb used MiXCR to reprocess the immunoSEQ multiplex PCR reads, holding one entry per CDR3 protein. In the table there are more than 110,000 distinct CDR3 sequences, roughly 94% of which are singletons. The sequencing input was CD4+ T cells from PBMCs. The receptors derive from a human donor with Susac syndrome.

V and J are TRBV15 and TRBJ1-5; D gene unclear. V lost 4 bases and J lost 4, with 11 bases in between. Per germline, CDR1 LNHNV and CDR2 YYDKDF (reference sequence). The length of the CDR3 is 14 residues. The CDR3 region is CATSMIARNQPQHF. Here the CDR3 DNA reads TGTGCCACCAGCATGATAGCTCGGAATCAGCCCCAGCATTTT.

This clonotype appeared a single time. The gene calls are TRBV7-2 and TRBJ1-5; D remains ambiguous. Germline V gene sequence: CDR1 SGHTA, CDR2 FQGNSA. The CDR3 contains 14 residues. V lost 0 bases to trimming and J lost 6 bases, with 9 bases between them. The CDR3 DNA follows: TGTGCCAGCAGCTTAGCGAGGGTTGGTCAGCCCCAGCATTTT. Translation: CASSLARVGQPQHF.

The chain uses TRBV9 and TRBJ1-1; 8 bases match TRBD1. Germline V gene lookup returns CDR1 SGDLS and CDR2 YYNGEE. V lost 3 bases and J lost 3; bases outside the gene matches: 1. CDR3 length: 13 amino acids. The CDR3 region is CASSEDRDTEAFF. CDR3 nucleotides: TGTGCCAGCAGCGAGGACAGGGACACTGAAGCTTTCTTT.

The chain employs TRBV24-1 and TRBJ2-4; TRBD1 matches at 8 bases. V gave up 2 bases and J gave up 6 bases; unmatched junction bases: 8. CDR1 and CDR2 (germline): KGHDR, SFDVKD. This CDR3 is 16 amino acids long. CDR3 sequence reads: CATSDSKTGVTNIQYF. In DNA form, the CDR3 reads TGTGCCACCAGTGATTCGAAGACAGGGGTCACAAACATTCAGTACTTC.

The chain recombines TRBV11-2 with TRBJ2-7; tentative D call: TRBD2 (6 bases). Trimming took off 4 bases at V and 7 bases at J, with 23 bases between the two ends. In germline, CDR1 is SGHAT, CDR2 FQNNGV. The CDR3 runs 16 residues. CDR3 nucleotides: TGTGCCAGCAGCTCCAGTGATAGCGGAGGCCGTCGGGAGCAGTACTTC. Translation gives CASSSSDSGGRREQYF. The full variable domain, with the rest looked up from reference TRBV11-2 and TRBJ2-7, is EAGVAQSPRYKIIEKRQSVAFWCNPISGHATLYWYQQILGQGPKLLIQFQNNGVVDDSQLPKDRFSAERLKGVDSTLKIQPAKLEDSAVYLCASSSSDSGGRREQYFGPGTRLTVT.

The rearrangement joins TRBV4-1 to TRBJ2-7; possibly TRBD1 or TRBD2 for D (5 bases each). CDR3 length: 15 amino acids. Between the trimmed V and J ends, which lost 3 bases and 2 bases, there was a span of 14 bases. Germline V gene sequence: CDR1 MGHRA, CDR2 YSYEKL. The CDR3 loop is CASSHPGRRPYEQYF. In DNA form, the CDR3 reads TGCGCCAGCAGCCACCCGGGACGCCGACCCTACGAGCAGTACTTC.

This rearrangement joins TRBV5-4 to TRBJ1-2; tentatively, D is TRBD1 (5 bases). V was shortened by 2 bases and J by 5 bases, with 10 bases between the two germline ends. The germline CDR1 and CDR2 sequences are SGHNT and YYREEE (reference sequence). The length of the CDR3 is 13 residues. The chain's CDR3 is CASSFSRDYGYTF. CDR3 coding DNA: TGTGCCAGCAGCTTTTCCAGGGATTATGGCTACACCTTC.

V usage is TRBV4-3 and J usage is TRBJ1-2, with 7 bases matching TRBD1. This CDR3 has 15 amino acids. The V and J ends lost 2 bases and 2 bases, in that order; junction bases with no gene match: 5. Looked up from germline, CDR1 is LGHNA and CDR2 is YSLEER. CDR3 sequence (DNA): TGCGCCAGCAGCCAAACAGGGGCCTCCAACTATGGCTACACCTTC. The encoded protein is CASSQTGASNYGYTF.